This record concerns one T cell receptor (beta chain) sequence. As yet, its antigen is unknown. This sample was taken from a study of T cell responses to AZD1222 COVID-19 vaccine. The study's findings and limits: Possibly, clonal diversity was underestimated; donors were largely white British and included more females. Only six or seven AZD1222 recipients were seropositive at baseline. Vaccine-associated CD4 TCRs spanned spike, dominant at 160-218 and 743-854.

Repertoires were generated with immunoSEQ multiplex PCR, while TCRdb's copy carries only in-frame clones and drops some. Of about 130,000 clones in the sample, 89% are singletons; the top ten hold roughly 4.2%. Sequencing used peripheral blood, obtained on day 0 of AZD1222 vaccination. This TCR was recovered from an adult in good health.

CDR3 loop: CASAGRPAQPQHF. CDR3 bases: TGTGCCAGCGCCGGGAGGCCTGCTCAGCCCCAGCATTTT. The chain uses TRBV6-5 and TRBJ1-5; D remains ambiguous. The CDR3 length is 13 residues. Germline V gene lookup returns CDR1 MNHEY and CDR2 SVGAGI. Trimming cost V 8 bases and J 6 bases, with 14 bases left between them.